This TCR beta chain was recovered during a study of blood T cell repertoires in COVID-19. Original processing notes: Amplifying reference gene primers gave estimates of nucleated cell counts. TCRdb keeps only in-frame clones here, not all; method: immunoSEQ multiplex PCR. The V and J calls and clone size are taken from that table; D and trimming were inferred from the DNA. There are approximately 200,000 clones in the sample; approximately 86% occur only once, and 2% to 2.5% lies in the top ten. There are 13 residues in the CDR3. Germline V gene lookup returns CDR1 SEHNR and CDR2 FQNEAQ (reference sequence). Trimming shortened V by 4 bases and J by 2 bases, and 8 bases separated the two germline ends. Two negative PCRs, clearance, or symptom resolution characterized the recovered Cohort 3 donors.

Sequenced input: PBMCs or T cells enriched from blood (not recorded which). The sequence was obtained from a woman between 25 and 40 years old who had recovered from COVID-19. The chain combines TRBV7-9 with TRBJ1-1; TRBD1 might be the D (5 bases). In nucleotides, the CDR3 is TGTGCCAGCAGCTCGACAGATAACACTGAAGCTTTCTTT. This codes for CASSSTDNTEAFF.